Presented here are 5 T cell receptor beta chains from one specimen sequenced in a study of blood T cell repertoires in COVID-19. Generated by immunoSEQ multiplex PCR, the TCRdb table keeps only in-frame clones and is missing some. This sample has about 200,000 clones; less than 90% occur once, and the top ten carry 1.9%. The sample taken for sequencing was peripheral blood. Receptor source: a man aged 40-55 years with active or convalescent COVID-19.

This sequence joins TRBV5-4 and TRBJ1-1; tentatively, D is TRBD1 (6 bases). From germline, CDR1 is SGHNT and CDR2 YYREEE (reference sequence). The CDR3 loop spans 14 amino acids. V lost 0 bases to trimming and J lost 3 bases, with 9 bases between them. The CDR3 loop is CASSLAAGDTEAFF. CDR3 DNA sequence: TGTGCCAGCAGCTTGGCCGCAGGGGACACTGAAGCTTTCTTT.

The chain combines TRBV3-1 (or the pseudogene TRBV3-2) with TRBJ2-1; D remains unclear. The V end lost 4 bases, the J end lost 0 bases, and 16 bases lay between the germline ends. The CDR3 is made up of 17 amino acids. Germline lookup yields CDR1 LGHDT and CDR2 YNNKEL (reference sequence). CDR3 DNA: TGTGCCAGCAGCCCTTATAGCCCGGGTAGCTCCTACAATGAGCAGTTCTTC. Its translation is CASSPYSPGSSYNEQFF.

The J gene is TRBJ1-2, the V gene TRBV4-1; the D is unclear. The CDR3 runs 14 residues. V lost 1 base and J lost 2, with 8 bases in between. Germline-derived CDR1 and CDR2 are MGHRA and YSYEKL. The CDR3 sequence: CASSQAGFNYGYTF. The CDR3, as DNA: TGCGCCAGCAGCCAAGCCGGGTTCAACTATGGCTACACCTTC.

The DNA for the CDR3 is TGTGCCAGCCGGGGGGGCCCAGATACGCAGTATTTT. It specifies CASRGGPDTQYF. V usage is TRBV19 and J usage is TRBJ2-3; 8 nucleotides agree with TRBD2. Looked up from germline, CDR1 is LNHDA and CDR2 is SQIVND (reference sequence). The CDR3 contains 12 residues. Trimming removed 9 bases from V and 4 bases from J; junction bases left unmatched: 3.

The chain combines TRBV5-1 with TRBJ1-1, with TRBD1 matching 8 bases. V trimming: 2 bases; J trimming: 1 base; junction bases outside the gene matches: 4. The CDR3 length is 15 residues. Germline V gene data show CDR1 as SGHRS and CDR2 as YFSETQ. The CDR3 loop is CASSFVDRGNTEAFF. As DNA, the CDR3 is TGCGCCAGCAGCTTCGTCGACAGGGGGAACACTGAAGCTTTCTTT.